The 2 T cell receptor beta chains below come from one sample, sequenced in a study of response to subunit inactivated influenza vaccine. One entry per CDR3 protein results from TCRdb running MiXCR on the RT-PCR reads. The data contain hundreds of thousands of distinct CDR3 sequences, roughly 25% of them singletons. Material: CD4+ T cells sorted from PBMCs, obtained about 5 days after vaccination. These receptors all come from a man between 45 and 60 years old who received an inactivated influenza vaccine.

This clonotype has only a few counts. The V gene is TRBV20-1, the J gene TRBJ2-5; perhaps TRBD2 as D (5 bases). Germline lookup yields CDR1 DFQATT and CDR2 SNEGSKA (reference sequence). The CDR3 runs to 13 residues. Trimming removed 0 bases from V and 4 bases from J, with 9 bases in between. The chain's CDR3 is CSARDYRGETQYF. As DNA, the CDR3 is TGCAGTGCTAGAGATTACCGGGGAGAGACCCAGTACTTC.

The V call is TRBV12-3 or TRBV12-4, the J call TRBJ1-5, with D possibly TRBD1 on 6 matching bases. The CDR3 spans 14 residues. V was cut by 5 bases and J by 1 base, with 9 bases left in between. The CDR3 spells CASSQGLSNQPQHF. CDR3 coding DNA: TGTGCCAGCAGTCAGGGGCTCAGCAATCAGCCCCAGCATTTT.